Here is one TCR beta chain with its context. Its antigen is not yet known. There are no base qualities to consult, and no much larger clone falls within one base. The germline V gene gives CDR1 as SGDLS and CDR2 as YYNGEE. Trimmed from V: 0 bases; trimmed from J: 3 bases; junction bases lacking a gene match: 3. Spanning cysteine to phenylalanine, the CDR3 consists of 15 amino acids. Just the 45-base CDR3 DNA is kept, in frame starting at base 1. The data originate from a study of intratumoral heterogeneity in liver cancer. Turning to the overall study: In the full roughly 14-patient cohort, the median age was around 57 years and the majority of patients were male. To examine intratumor heterogeneity, the study integrated RNA-seq, DNA sequencing, TCR-seq and SNP array data obtained from multiple regions of hepatocellular carcinoma specimens. A total of some 73 multiregional samples from roughly 14 HCC patients, consisting of 45 to 55 tumoral and roughly 20 adjacent nontumoral regions, were included in the overall cohort. Summary of the overall study and its limitations: A relatively low patient number and under-sampled tumor-infiltrating lymphocyte representation were acknowledged by the authors as limitations. According to the report, TCR sequencing confirmed the RNA-seq-based estimates of regional differences in tumor-infiltrating lymphocyte burden. Within each of the two sequenced patients, overall T cell clonality showed no significant difference between tumor regions. In every sequenced patient, tumor region b showed significantly fewer unique T-cell clonal expansions than tumor region a.

The H label marked samples taken from distinct, geographically separated regions of the hepatocellular carcinoma nodule. Every patient had early-stage hepatocellular carcinoma and went to surgical resection without receiving any prior therapy. Sampled areas lacked macroscopic evidence of necrosis or hemorrhage. Multiple regions from a couple of patients underwent TCR sequencing (ImmunoSeq). Frozen resection tissue samples were collected at a distance of at least 1 cm from each other. Genomic DNA was isolated from bulk tissue with the DNeasy blood and tissue kit. The immunoSEQ assay was used to sequence TCR beta chain CDR3 regions from genomic DNA. Primers annealing to V and J segments amplified rearranged VDJ segments. The original pipeline was this. Clonality and richness metrics were computed with the ImmunoSeq Analyzer software. To find clones with differing abundance between regions, Fisher's exact test was applied together with a beta-binomial method for extra stringency. Drawn from immuneACCESS, this table holds only the in-frame rearrangements with V and J called that TCRdb kept. Clones are partly lost; checked studies trace under half to an unresolved V gene and leave the rest unexplained. The V and J calls and clone size come from that table; D and trimming were worked out from the DNA. The sample table records around 6,400 clones; roughly half of these occur just once. The ten largest clones take up approximately 14% of the sample.

The material was tumor tissue, obtained before any cancer treatment. The sequence joins TRBV9 to TRBJ2-5, and TRBD2 matches 9 of the central bases. The receptor comes from a man between 65 and 80 years old with hepatocellular carcinoma. The CDR3 has the sequence CASSVGLAAKETQYF. The DNA sequence follows: TGTGCCAGCAGCGTAGGACTAGCGGCTAAAGAGACCCAGTACTTC.